The T cell receptor beta chain under discussion was sequenced for a study of blood T cell repertoires in COVID-19. Across the study: Sources were T cells, B-cell-depleted T cells, or PBMCs; the material itself was cDNA or gDNA.

In the original workflow: By means of reference gene primer amplification, nucleated cell counts were estimated. Sequencing was performed with immunoSEQ multiplex PCR; in TCRdb, only in-frame clones are kept and a portion is missing. The V and J calls and clone size come from that table; D and trimming were worked out from the DNA. Of 100,000 to 120,000 clones listed, over 75% are singletons. The sample taken for sequencing was peripheral blood. The source is a woman aged 70-85 years with acute or convalescent COVID-19.

DNA for the CDR3: TGCGCCAGCAGCCAAGGGGCCTTGTTGAAGCTCCAAGAGACCCAGTACTTC. It yields the protein CASSQGALLKLQETQYF. The chain couples TRBV4-1 to TRBJ2-5; D is ambiguous. This CDR3 region has 17 residues. Germline V lookup: CDR1 MGHRA, CDR2 YSYEKL. V lost 1 base and J 1 base, leaving 16 bases between the germline ends.